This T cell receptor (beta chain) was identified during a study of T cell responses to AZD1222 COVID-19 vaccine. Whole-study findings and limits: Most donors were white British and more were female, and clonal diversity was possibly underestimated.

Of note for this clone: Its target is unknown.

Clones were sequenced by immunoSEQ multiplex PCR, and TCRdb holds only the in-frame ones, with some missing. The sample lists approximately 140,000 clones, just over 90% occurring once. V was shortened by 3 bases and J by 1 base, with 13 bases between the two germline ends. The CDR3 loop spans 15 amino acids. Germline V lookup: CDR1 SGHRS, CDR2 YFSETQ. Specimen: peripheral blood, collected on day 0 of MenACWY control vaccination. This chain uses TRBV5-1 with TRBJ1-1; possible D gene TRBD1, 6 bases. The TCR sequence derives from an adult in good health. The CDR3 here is CASSWQPGQNTEAFF. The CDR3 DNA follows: TGCGCCAGCAGCTGGCAACCGGGACAGAACACTGAAGCTTTCTTT.